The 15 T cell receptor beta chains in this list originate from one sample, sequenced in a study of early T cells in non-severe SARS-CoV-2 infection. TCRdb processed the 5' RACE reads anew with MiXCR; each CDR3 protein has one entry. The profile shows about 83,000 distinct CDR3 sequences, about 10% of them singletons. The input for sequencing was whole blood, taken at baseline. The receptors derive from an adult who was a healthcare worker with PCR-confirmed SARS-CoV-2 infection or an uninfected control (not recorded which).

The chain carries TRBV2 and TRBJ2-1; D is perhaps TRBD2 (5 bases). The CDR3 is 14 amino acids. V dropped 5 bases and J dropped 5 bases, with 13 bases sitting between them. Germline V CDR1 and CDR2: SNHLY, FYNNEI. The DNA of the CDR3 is TGTGCCAGCAGTAGGGCTTTGAGGGACAATGAGCAGTTCTTC. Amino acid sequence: CASSRALRDNEQFF.

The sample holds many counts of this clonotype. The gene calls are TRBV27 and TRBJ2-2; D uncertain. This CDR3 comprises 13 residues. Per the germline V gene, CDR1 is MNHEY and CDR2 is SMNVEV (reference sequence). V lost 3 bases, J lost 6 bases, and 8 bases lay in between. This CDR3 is CASSFTAAGELFF. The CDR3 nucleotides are TGTGCCAGCAGTTTTACGGCGGCCGGGGAGCTGTTTTTT.

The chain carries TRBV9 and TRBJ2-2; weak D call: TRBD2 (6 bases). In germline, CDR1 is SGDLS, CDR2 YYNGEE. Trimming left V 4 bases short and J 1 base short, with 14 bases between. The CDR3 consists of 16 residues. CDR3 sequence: CASSPRLEWNTGELFF. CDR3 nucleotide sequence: TGTGCCAGCAGCCCCCGACTAGAATGGAACACCGGGGAGCTGTTTTTT.

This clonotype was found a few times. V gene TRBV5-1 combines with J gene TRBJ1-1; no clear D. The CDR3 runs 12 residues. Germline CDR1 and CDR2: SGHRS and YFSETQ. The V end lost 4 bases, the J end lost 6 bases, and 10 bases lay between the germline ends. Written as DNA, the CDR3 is TGCGCCAGCAGCCCGGGAGGGCCTGAAGCTTTCTTT. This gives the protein CASSPGGPEAFF.

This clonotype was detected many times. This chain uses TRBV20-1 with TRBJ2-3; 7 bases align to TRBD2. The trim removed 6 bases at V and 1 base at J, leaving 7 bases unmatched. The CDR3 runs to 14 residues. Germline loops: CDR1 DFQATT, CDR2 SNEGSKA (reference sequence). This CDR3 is CSAPKRGGTDTQYF. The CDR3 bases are TGCAGTGCCCCTAAGCGGGGAGGCACAGATACGCAGTATTTT.

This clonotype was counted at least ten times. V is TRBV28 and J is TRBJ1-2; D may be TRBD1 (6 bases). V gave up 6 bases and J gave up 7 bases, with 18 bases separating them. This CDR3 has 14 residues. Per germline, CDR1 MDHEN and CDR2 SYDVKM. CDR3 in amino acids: CASRLNGGAGGYTF. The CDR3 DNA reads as TGTGCCAGCAGATTAAACGGGGGCGCCGGTGGCTACACCTTC.

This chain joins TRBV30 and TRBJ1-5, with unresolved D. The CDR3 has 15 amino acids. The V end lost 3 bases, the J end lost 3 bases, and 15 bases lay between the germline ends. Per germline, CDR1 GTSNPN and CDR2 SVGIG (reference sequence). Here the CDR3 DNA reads TGTGCCTGGAGCGCCAGAGGGCAGCTCAATCAGCCCCAGCATTTT. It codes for CAWSARGQLNQPQHF.

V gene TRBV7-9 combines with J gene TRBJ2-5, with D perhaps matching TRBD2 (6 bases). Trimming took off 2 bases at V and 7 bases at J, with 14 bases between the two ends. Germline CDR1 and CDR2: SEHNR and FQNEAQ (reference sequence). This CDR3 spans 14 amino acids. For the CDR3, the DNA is TGTGCCAGCAGCTTAACATCCCTGGGGGGGACCCAGTACTTC. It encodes CASSLTSLGGTQYF. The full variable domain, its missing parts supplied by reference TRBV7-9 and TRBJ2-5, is DTGVSQNPRHKITKRGQNVTFRCDPISEHNRLYWYRQTLGQGPEFLTYFQNEAQLEKSRLLSDRFSAERPKGSFSTLEIQRTEQGDSAMYLCASSLTSLGGTQYFGPGTRLLVL.

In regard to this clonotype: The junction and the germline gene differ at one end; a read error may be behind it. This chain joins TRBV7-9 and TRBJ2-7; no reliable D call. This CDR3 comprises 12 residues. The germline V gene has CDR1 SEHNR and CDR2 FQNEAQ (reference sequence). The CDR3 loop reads CASSWADGGTHF. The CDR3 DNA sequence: TGTGCCAGCAGCTGGGCGGACGGTGGTACCCACTTC.

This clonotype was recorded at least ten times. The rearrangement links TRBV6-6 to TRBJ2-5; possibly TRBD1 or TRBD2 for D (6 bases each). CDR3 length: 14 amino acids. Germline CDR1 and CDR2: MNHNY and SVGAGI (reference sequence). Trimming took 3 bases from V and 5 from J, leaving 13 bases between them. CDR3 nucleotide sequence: TGTGCCAGCAGTTATTCGATAGGGGGGGAGACCCAGTACTTC. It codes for CASSYSIGGETQYF.

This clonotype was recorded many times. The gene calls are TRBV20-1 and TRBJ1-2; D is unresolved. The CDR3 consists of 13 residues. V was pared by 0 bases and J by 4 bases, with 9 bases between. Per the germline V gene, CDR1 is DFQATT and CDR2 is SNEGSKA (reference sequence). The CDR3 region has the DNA TGCAGTGCTAGAGACGTAGGCGCCTATGGCTACACCTTC. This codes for CSARDVGAYGYTF.

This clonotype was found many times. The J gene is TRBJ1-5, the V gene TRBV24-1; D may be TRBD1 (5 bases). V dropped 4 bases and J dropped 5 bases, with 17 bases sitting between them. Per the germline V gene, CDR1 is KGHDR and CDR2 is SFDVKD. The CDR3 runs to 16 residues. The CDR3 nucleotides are TGTGCCACCAGTGACGCCGGGACCGCGCTTGATCAGCCCCAGCATTTT. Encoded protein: CATSDAGTALDQPQHF.

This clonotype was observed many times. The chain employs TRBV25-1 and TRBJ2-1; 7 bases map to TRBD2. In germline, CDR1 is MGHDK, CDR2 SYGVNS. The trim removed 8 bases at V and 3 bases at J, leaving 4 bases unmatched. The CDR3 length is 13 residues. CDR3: CASGTIIYNEQFF. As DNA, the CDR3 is TGTGCCAGCGGGACTATCATCTACAATGAGCAGTTCTTC.

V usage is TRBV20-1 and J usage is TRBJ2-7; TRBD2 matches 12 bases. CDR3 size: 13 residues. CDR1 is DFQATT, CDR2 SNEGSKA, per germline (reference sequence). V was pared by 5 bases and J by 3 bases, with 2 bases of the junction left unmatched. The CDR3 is CSAPTSGSYEQYF. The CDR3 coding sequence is TGCAGTGCTCCGACTAGCGGGAGCTACGAGCAGTACTTC.

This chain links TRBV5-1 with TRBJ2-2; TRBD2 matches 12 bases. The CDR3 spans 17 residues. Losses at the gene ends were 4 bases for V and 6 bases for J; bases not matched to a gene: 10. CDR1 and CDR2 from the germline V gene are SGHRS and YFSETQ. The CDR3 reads CASSQMTSGRSAGELFF. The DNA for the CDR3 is TGCGCCAGCAGCCAGATGACTAGCGGGAGATCTGCCGGGGAGCTGTTTTTT.